A selection of T cell receptor beta chains follows, all from one sample in a study of vaccination and CD4 T cells after COVID-19. One entry per CDR3 protein, called by TCRdb with MiXCR from the PCR reads. The table has around 15,000 distinct CDR3 sequences, 55% seen once. Antigen specificity for these receptors is unknown. The sequenced sample was CD4+ T cells from blood, cultured in vitro. The receptors originated from a human donor who had recovered from COVID-19. Both conserved end residues are part of each CDR3. The order of the fields is V gene, D gene, J gene, clone size, CDR3 DNA, CDR3 protein. D genes are given only for firm matches. Rows give clone size only sometimes, using once, few, many, or a class for an expanded clone.

v_call: TRBV19; d_call: TRBD1; j_call: TRBJ1-5; clone_size: .; cdr3_nt: TGTGCCAGTATTGGGACAGGCCCCCTTAATCAGCCCCAGCATTTT; cdr3_aa: CASIGTGPLNQPQHF
v_call: TRBV6-1; d_call: .; j_call: TRBJ2-7; clone_size: .; cdr3_nt: TGTGCCAGCAGTGCGGACTTCGGTGGTAAGATTGAGCAGTACTTC; cdr3_aa: CASSADFGGKIEQYF
v_call: TRBV12-3/TRBV12-4; d_call: .; j_call: TRBJ1-1; clone_size: few; cdr3_nt: TGTGCCAGCAGTGAGGGGAATTTCGGAGCTTTCTTT; cdr3_aa: CASSEGNFGAFF
v_call: TRBV29-1; d_call: .; j_call: TRBJ1-2; clone_size: .; cdr3_nt: TGCAGCGTTGAGCCCTTACAGGTCTATGGCTACACCTTC; cdr3_aa: CSVEPLQVYGYTF
v_call: TRBV19; d_call: .; j_call: TRBJ1-3; clone_size: few; cdr3_nt: TGTGCCAGCACGATGGGGGGGGGCGCTTCGGGAAACACCATATATTTT; cdr3_aa: CASTMGGGASGNTIYF
v_call: TRBV2; d_call: .; j_call: TRBJ1-1; clone_size: .; cdr3_nt: TGTGCCAGCAGTGAAGAAGTAGGAACGACTGAAGCTTTCTTT; cdr3_aa: CASSEEVGTTEAFF
v_call: TRBV20-1; d_call: .; j_call: TRBJ2-1; clone_size: .; cdr3_nt: TGCAGTGCAAAGCCGGGAAAGGGGTCCTACAATGAGCAGTTCTTC; cdr3_aa: CSAKPGKGSYNEQFF
v_call: TRBV5-1; d_call: TRBD2; j_call: TRBJ2-3; clone_size: .; cdr3_nt: TGCGCCAGCACCTCAGGGAACAGCGGGGGTACGCAGTATTTT; cdr3_aa: CASTSGNSGGTQYF
v_call: TRBV11-2; d_call: .; j_call: TRBJ2-1; clone_size: .; cdr3_nt: TGTGCCAGCAGCCGTGAGGGTGGTGCGGGGCCCCGGGACAATGATGAGCAGTTCTTC; cdr3_aa: CASSREGGAGPRDNDEQFF
v_call: TRBV2; d_call: TRBD1; j_call: TRBJ2-7; clone_size: .; cdr3_nt: TGTGCCAGCGCGGGACAGGGTACGTACGAGCAGTACTTC; cdr3_aa: CASAGQGTYEQYF
v_call: TRBV10-3; d_call: .; j_call: TRBJ2-2; clone_size: few; cdr3_nt: TGTGCCATCAGTGAAACCGGGTCCGGGGAGCTGTTTTTT; cdr3_aa: CAISETGSGELFF
v_call: TRBV6-1; d_call: TRBD1; j_call: TRBJ1-6; clone_size: .; cdr3_nt: TGTGCCAGCAGGCGAGGACAGGGCGATTCACCCCTCCACTTT; cdr3_aa: CASRRGQGDSPLHF
v_call: TRBV30; d_call: .; j_call: TRBJ1-6; clone_size: .; cdr3_nt: TGTGCCTGGAGTACCTCGGACCCGGCCAAATCACCCCTCCACTTT; cdr3_aa: CAWSTSDPAKSPLHF
v_call: TRBV7-6; d_call: .; j_call: TRBJ2-2; clone_size: .; cdr3_nt: TGTGCCAGCAGCTTTCAGACGAACACCGGGGAGCTGTTTTTT; cdr3_aa: CASSFQTNTGELFF
v_call: TRBV20-1; d_call: .; j_call: TRBJ2-3; clone_size: .; cdr3_nt: TGCAGTGCTAGCCCCTCAGATACGCAGTATTTT; cdr3_aa: CSASPSDTQYF
v_call: TRBV6-1; d_call: .; j_call: TRBJ1-1; clone_size: few; cdr3_nt: TGTGCCAGCAGTGAGACCGCCGGGGGAACGGCTTTCTTT; cdr3_aa: CASSETAGGTAFF
v_call: TRBV15; d_call: .; j_call: TRBJ1-2; clone_size: .; cdr3_nt: TGTGCCACCAGCAGGGGAGGAGAAGCTAACTATGGCTACACCTTC; cdr3_aa: CATSRGGEANYGYTF
v_call: TRBV20-1; d_call: .; j_call: TRBJ2-3; clone_size: .; cdr3_nt: TGCAGTGCTAGAGATCGGGGGAGCACAGATACGCAGTATTTT; cdr3_aa: CSARDRGSTDTQYF
v_call: TRBV6-2/TRBV6-3; d_call: .; j_call: TRBJ2-2; clone_size: .; cdr3_nt: TGTGCCAGCATCCGCAGCCAGGGCACCGGGGAGCTGTTTTTT; cdr3_aa: CASIRSQGTGELFF
v_call: TRBV7-6; d_call: .; j_call: TRBJ1-5; clone_size: .; cdr3_nt: TGTGCCAGCAGCCCGTCGCCGACAGAAAACAATCAGCCCCAGCATTTT; cdr3_aa: CASSPSPTENNQPQHF
v_call: TRBV30; d_call: TRBD1; j_call: TRBJ2-1; clone_size: .; cdr3_nt: TGTGCCTGGAGTGTACAGGGGGCAGGTGAGCAGTTCTTC; cdr3_aa: CAWSVQGAGEQFF
v_call: TRBV30; d_call: .; j_call: TRBJ1-1; clone_size: few; cdr3_nt: TGTGCCTGGAACAACTACGTGAACACTGAAGCTTTCTTT; cdr3_aa: CAWNNYVNTEAFF
v_call: TRBV12-3/TRBV12-4; d_call: .; j_call: TRBJ1-1; clone_size: few; cdr3_nt: TGTGCCAGCAGTTTGGACAGAGGAGGAGAAGCTTTCTTT; cdr3_aa: CASSLDRGGEAFF
v_call: TRBV20-1; d_call: .; j_call: TRBJ1-1; clone_size: .; cdr3_nt: TGCAGTGCAAAGGGGATGAACACTGAAGCTTTCTTT; cdr3_aa: CSAKGMNTEAFF
v_call: TRBV11-3; d_call: TRBD1; j_call: TRBJ2-2; clone_size: .; cdr3_nt: TGTGCCAGCAGTGAGCCCAGGGACAGGGGACTGAACACCGGGGAGCTGTTTTTT; cdr3_aa: CASSEPRDRGLNTGELFF
v_call: TRBV24-1; d_call: TRBD2; j_call: TRBJ2-1; clone_size: .; cdr3_nt: TGTGCCACCAGTGTGAAACTAGCGGGAGCTAATGAGCAGTTCTTC; cdr3_aa: CATSVKLAGANEQFF
v_call: TRBV24-1; d_call: TRBD1; j_call: TRBJ1-4; clone_size: .; cdr3_nt: TGTGCCACCAGTGATTTGCCCACCGGGTGGACAGGGGGGGAAAAACTGTTTTTT; cdr3_aa: CATSDLPTGWTGGEKLFF
v_call: TRBV30; d_call: .; j_call: TRBJ2-2; clone_size: .; cdr3_nt: TGTGCCTGGAGTGTGCCATGGACGGCCAACACCGGGGAGCTGTTTTTT; cdr3_aa: CAWSVPWTANTGELFF
v_call: TRBV5-1; d_call: .; j_call: TRBJ1-5; clone_size: .; cdr3_nt: TGCGCCAGCAGACCGGATAGCAATCAGCCCCAGCATTTT; cdr3_aa: CASRPDSNQPQHF
v_call: TRBV3-1; d_call: .; j_call: TRBJ1-6; clone_size: .; cdr3_nt: TGTGCCAGCAGCCAGGGTGGGAATTCACCCCTCCACTTT; cdr3_aa: CASSQGGNSPLHF
v_call: TRBV24-1; d_call: .; j_call: TRBJ2-3; clone_size: .; cdr3_nt: TGTGCCACCAGTGATTTCTGGCATTCGAAGGGCACAGATACGCAGTATTTT; cdr3_aa: CATSDFWHSKGTDTQYF
v_call: TRBV9; d_call: .; j_call: TRBJ1-5; clone_size: once; cdr3_nt: TGTGCCAGCAGCGTAGGAAATAATAATCAGCCCCAGCATTTT; cdr3_aa: CASSVGNNNQPQHF
v_call: TRBV20-1; d_call: TRBD2; j_call: TRBJ2-1; clone_size: .; cdr3_nt: TGCAGTGCTAGCCCCCCTAGCGGGGGGAACAATGAGCAGTTCTTC; cdr3_aa: CSASPPSGGNNEQFF
v_call: TRBV6-1; d_call: .; j_call: TRBJ1-2; clone_size: .; cdr3_nt: TGTGCCAGCACAGGGAACTATGGCTACACCTTC; cdr3_aa: CASTGNYGYTF
v_call: TRBV11-3; d_call: .; j_call: TRBJ1-1; clone_size: .; cdr3_nt: TGTGCCAGCAGCCCCACCGGCCAGGGGAACACTGAAGCTTTCTTT; cdr3_aa: CASSPTGQGNTEAFF
v_call: TRBV6-2/TRBV6-3; d_call: TRBD2; j_call: TRBJ2-7; clone_size: .; cdr3_nt: TGTGCCAGCAGTTCAACTAGCGGGTCCTACGAGCAGTACTTC; cdr3_aa: CASSSTSGSYEQYF
v_call: TRBV18; d_call: TRBD1; j_call: TRBJ1-6; clone_size: .; cdr3_nt: TGTGCCAGCTCACCGACAGGGGGGGATTCACCCCTCCACTTT; cdr3_aa: CASSPTGGDSPLHF